This T cell receptor (beta chain) was captured in a study of cytomegalovirus exposure and HLA in healthy donors. The PCR had 60 Vbeta and 13 Jbeta primers. Original processing methods: There were around 78 million unique TCR beta chains by a later count, and around 10 million of them were shared. Generated by immunoSEQ multiplex PCR, the TCRdb table keeps only in-frame clones and is missing some. That table is the source of V, J and clone size, and D and trimming were worked out from the DNA. The sample holds tens of thousands of clones. Samples came from healthy bone marrow donors. The CDR3 runs to 13 residues. Trimming removed 5 bases at V and 4 bases at J, with 8 bases between. CDR1 is MGHRA, CDR2 YSYEKL, per germline.

V usage is TRBV4-1 and J usage is TRBJ2-2; D is ambiguous. This clonotype originated in a woman aged 40 to 50 in good health and CMV-seropositive. Sample: PBMCs. The CDR3 reads CASSDRGTGELFF. CDR3 DNA sequence: TGCGCCAGCAGCGACCGCGGCACCGGGGAGCTGTTTTTT.